One and the same sample provided the 23 T cell receptor beta chains below, sequenced in a study of blood T cell repertoires in COVID-19. Data came from immunoSEQ multiplex PCR; TCRdb stores just in-frame clones and leaves some out. The data contain under 200,000 clones, around four fifths of them seen just once; the ten biggest clones take up about 4.4%. The material sequenced was PBMCs or T cells enriched from blood (not recorded which). These receptors originate from a woman aged 45-65 years who had recovered from COVID-19.

The chain links TRBV6-2 or TRBV6-3 to TRBJ2-7; weak D call: TRBD1 (6 bases). Trimming left V 2 bases short and J 7 bases short, with 15 bases between. Germline CDR1 is MNHEY and CDR2 is SVGEGT. This CDR3 has 14 amino acids. CDR3 nucleotide sequence: TGTGCCAGCAGTTACCCCGACAGGCCCGGGGAGCAGTACGTC. Protein product: CASSYPDRPGEQYV.

This rearrangement joins TRBV3-1 (or the pseudogene TRBV3-2) to TRBJ1-6, with D possibly being TRBD1 (6 bases). The germline CDR1 and CDR2 sequences are LGHDT and YNNKEL (reference sequence). The length of the CDR3 is 13 residues. Trimming shortened V by 3 bases and J by 14 bases, and 14 bases separated the two germline ends. CDR3 sequence: CASSQQGYAALHF. The CDR3 DNA sequence: TGTGCCAGCAGCCAGCAGGGGTATGCGGCCCTCCACTTT.

V and J are TRBV30 and TRBJ1-2, with 7 bases that match TRBD1. Looked up from germline, CDR1 is GTSNPN and CDR2 is SVGIG (reference sequence). Germline trimming cut 1 base from V and 7 bases from J; bases unmatched to any gene: 9. This CDR3 spans 14 amino acids. DNA for the CDR3: TGTGCCTGGAGTGCGGCAGGGGGTACGGCTGGCTACACCTTC. It encodes CAWSAAGGTAGYTF.

The chain links TRBV30 to TRBJ1-6; D possibly corresponds to TRBD1 (6 bases). The V end lost 4 bases, the J end lost 7 bases, and 14 bases lay between the germline ends. Germline lookup yields CDR1 GTSNPN and CDR2 SVGIG (reference sequence). The CDR3 has 14 residues. DNA of the CDR3: TGTGCCTGGATTCGCAGGGGTTCCAATTCACCCCTCCACTTT. This codes for CAWIRRGSNSPLHF.

J is TRBJ1-2 and V is TRBV21-1. TRBV21-1 is termed a pseudogene. This CDR3 region has 11 residues. The CDR3 loop reads CASSTPVGYTF. CDR3 DNA sequence: TGTGCCAGCAGCACCCCGGTTGGCTACACCTTC.

The chain couples TRBV19 to TRBJ1-6; 7 positions match TRBD1. In germline, CDR1 is LNHDA, CDR2 SQIVND (reference sequence). V shed 7 bases, J shed 8 bases, and the junction held 5 bases outside the gene matches. The CDR3 consists of 13 residues. The CDR3 here is CASNIQGDSPLHF. Written as DNA, the CDR3 is TGTGCCAGTAACATCCAGGGGGATTCACCCCTCCACTTT.

The genes are TRBV7-2 and TRBJ1-1; 8 positions match TRBD1. The CDR3 is 15 residues long. Germline values: CDR1 SGHTA, CDR2 FQGNSA. After removal of 1 base from V and 4 bases from J, the junction contained 5 bases not matched to a gene. The CDR3 DNA reads TGTGCCAGCAGCTTAGACGCAGGGGGCGGCACTGAAGCTTTCTTT. Protein product: CASSLDAGGGTEAFF.

The chain couples TRBV7-9 to TRBJ1-4; TRBD1 matches 11 bases. The CDR3 totals 19 residues. Germline trimming cut 5 bases from V and 2 bases from J; bases unmatched to any gene: 13. Germline CDR1 reads SEHNR; CDR2 reads FQNEAQ (reference sequence). The CDR3 loop is CASSPTRDRGFATNEKLFF. For the CDR3, the DNA is TGTGCCAGCAGCCCCACCCGGGACAGGGGGTTCGCTACTAATGAAAAACTGTTTTTT.

This clone appeared once. The chain uses TRBV12-3 or TRBV12-4 and TRBJ1-1; D is ambiguous. Trimming removed 1 base from V and 10 bases from J, with 10 bases in between. The CDR3 runs 12 residues. The CDR3 here is CASSLVGPVAFF. CDR3 nucleotides: TGTGCCAGCAGTTTAGTTGGGCCAGTAGCTTTCTTT.

The V and J genes are TRBV28 and TRBJ1-2, with D possibly being TRBD1 (6 bases). Germline V gives CDR1 MDHEN, CDR2 SYDVKM. The CDR3 is made up of 13 amino acids. V was pared by 6 bases and J by 6 bases, with 14 bases between. CDR3 sequence (DNA): TGTGCCAGCAGAGATCCCGGGACAAATGGCTACACCTTC. Protein product: CASRDPGTNGYTF.

The V call is TRBV27, the J call TRBJ1-2; the D is unclear. CDR3 length equals 13 residues. The V gene lost 3 bases and the J gene lost 4 bases, with 9 bases spanning the gap. CDR1 MNHEY and CDR2 SMNVEV come from the germline V gene (reference sequence). Here the CDR3 reads CASSLSGTYGYTF. The CDR3 DNA reads TGTGCCAGCAGTTTGTCAGGCACCTATGGCTACACCTTC.

This chain links TRBV6-4 with TRBJ2-3, with a tentative D call TRBD1 (5 bases). The CDR3 length is 13 residues. The V gene's germline CDR1 is MRHNA and CDR2 SNTAGT. V was clipped by 4 bases and J by 6 bases, with 11 bases between them. CDR3 DNA sequence: TGTGCCAGCAGTGGTCAGGCAGGGGATACGCAGTATTTT. Translating gives CASSGQAGDTQYF.

V is TRBV5-1 and J is TRBJ2-1; no firm D call. The germline V gene has CDR1 SGHRS and CDR2 YFSETQ. V lost 4 bases and J lost 7, with 15 bases in between. This CDR3 has 14 residues. The CDR3 coding sequence is TGCGCCAGCAGCCCTCCCCGCCCCCGGAATGAGCAGTTCTTC. It encodes CASSPPRPRNEQFF.

This sequence joins TRBV18 and TRBJ2-7; 8 bases map to TRBD1. V was clipped by 5 bases and J by 6 bases; unmatched bases: 12. The CDR3 contains 15 residues. CDR1 KGHSH and CDR2 LQKENI come from the germline V gene. The CDR3 reads CASSSGSRGLVEQYV. In nucleotides, the CDR3 is TGTGCCAGCTCATCCGGAAGCAGGGGGCTCGTCGAGCAGTACGTC.

The chain links TRBV7-9 to TRBJ2-1; 12 positions agree with TRBD2. From germline, CDR1 is SEHNR and CDR2 FQNEAQ (reference sequence). CDR3 size: 15 residues. The trim removed 1 base at V and 5 bases at J, leaving 0 bases unmatched. In nucleotides, the CDR3 is TGTGCCAGCAGCTTAGGACTAGCGGGGGACAATGAGCAGTTCTTC. This translates into CASSLGLAGDNEQFF.

The chain combines TRBV7-2 with TRBJ2-6; no firm D call. Germline lookup yields CDR1 SGHTA and CDR2 FQGNSA. The CDR3 covers 15 residues. The germline V and J ends were trimmed by 1 base and 5 bases, with 9 bases remaining between them. The CDR3 loop reads CASSLDFGRANVLTF. The CDR3 DNA sequence: TGTGCCAGCAGCTTAGATTTCGGTAGGGCCAACGTCCTGACTTTC.

The CDR3: CASRLAGGEAFF. In DNA, the CDR3 is TGTGCCAGCAGACTGGCTGGAGGTGAAGCTTTCTTT. The chain uses TRBV5-5 and TRBJ1-1, with D uncertain. V gave up 5 bases and J gave up 7 bases, with 12 bases separating them. The germline V gene has CDR1 SGHKS and CDR2 YYEKEE (reference sequence). CDR3 size: 12 residues. Variable domain in full (rest from reference TRBV5-5 and TRBJ1-1): DAGVTQSPTHLIKTRGQQVTLRCSPISGHKSVSWYQQVLGQGPQFIFQYYEKEERGRGNFPDRFSARQFPNYSSELNVNALLLGDSALYLCASRLAGGEAFFGQGTRLTVV.

This chain uses TRBV7-2 with TRBJ1-2; a weak D match, TRBD1 (5 bases). Trimming removed 2 bases from V and 8 bases from J, with 12 bases in between. The CDR3 has 13 amino acids. Germline CDR1 and CDR2: SGHTA and FQGNSA. DNA of the CDR3: TGTGCCAGCAGCTTAAATTTGCAGGGCGGCTACACCTTC. Translating it yields CASSLNLQGGYTF.

The chain carries TRBV19 and TRBJ1-5, with 7 bases aligning to TRBD1. The V gene's germline CDR1 is LNHDA and CDR2 SQIVND (reference sequence). The CDR3 extends over 13 amino acids. The trim removed 8 bases at V and 7 bases at J, leaving 8 bases unmatched. The CDR3 DNA follows: TGTGCCAGTTCCCAGGGGGTAGGGCAGCCCCAGCATTTT. It encodes CASSQGVGQPQHF.

The chain uses TRBV7-6 and TRBJ2-1; possible D gene TRBD2, 6 bases. The CDR3 loop spans 13 amino acids. CDR1 and CDR2 (germline): SGHVS, FNYEAQ. The V end was cut by 5 bases, the J end by 9 bases, with 14 bases between. Here the CDR3 reads CASSPRRGAEQFF. The CDR3 DNA is TGTGCCAGCAGCCCTCGGCGGGGTGCTGAGCAGTTCTTC.

The V and J genes are TRBV28 and TRBJ1-2, with 8 bases that match TRBD1. This CDR3 has 14 amino acids. Per germline, CDR1 MDHEN and CDR2 SYDVKM. The V segment lost 6 bases and the J segment 2 bases; nucleotides outside the gene matches: 5. The CDR3 loop reads CASRQGTGNYGYTF. DNA of the CDR3: TGTGCCAGCAGGCAGGGGACAGGCAACTATGGCTACACCTTC.

The CDR3 here is CASGRQGTDTQYF. The CDR3 region has the DNA TGTGCCAGCGGGCGCCAGGGCACAGATACGCAGTATTTT. The rearrangement uses TRBV7-2 and TRBJ2-3, with D unresolved. The CDR3 loop spans 13 amino acids. V was shortened by 8 bases and J by 1 base, with 10 bases between the two germline ends. Germline loops: CDR1 SGHTA, CDR2 FQGNSA.

As regards this clone: Its ends do not fully match the called genes, so a read error is possible. J is TRBJ1-3 and V is TRBV7-7, with D possibly matching TRBD1 (5 bases). Germline CDR1 is SSHAT and CDR2 is FNYEAQ (reference sequence). This CDR3 is 17 amino acids long. CDR3 sequence (DNA): TGTGCTAGCAGCACCTCCAAGGGAGGGGAGCCAAGAAACACCATATATTTT. Its protein is CASSTSKGGEPRNTIYF.